Below, 20 T cell receptor delta chains from the same sample are listed, as sequenced in a study of human gamma delta and Vdelta1 T cells. TCRdb fed the PCR reads into CATT to redo clone calling. The table has 6,000 or so delta-chain clones, around 40% seen once; the top ten hold roughly 9%. Their recognized antigens are unknown. Input material: Vdelta1 gamma-delta T cells from blood grown in culture (DOT cells). The receptors derive from a human donor in good health.

The chain couples TRDV1 to TRDJ1; D remains ambiguous. CDR3 length equals 18 residues. The V gene's germline CDR1 is TSWWSYY and CDR2 QGS. Trimming removed 9 bases from V and 0 bases from J, with 26 bases in between. In DNA form, the CDR3 reads TGTGCTCTAACTTTTTGTACTTATTTGCCCACCGACACCGATAAACTCATCTTT. Amino acid sequence: CALTFCTYLPTDTDKLIF.

The chain carries TRDV1 and TRDJ1, with 9 bases aligning to TRDD3. J gave up 0 bases and V 0 bases, and 23 bases lay outside the gene matches. The CDR3 is 23 amino acids. Germline-derived CDR1 and CDR2 are TSWWSYY and QGS. CDR3 sequence (DNA): TGTGCTCTTGGGGAACTAGGCCTATCCCCTGACTGGGGGACCCCCCGGTACACCGATAAACTCATCTTT. Encoded protein: CALGELGLSPDWGTPRYTDKLIF.

The chain combines TRDV1 with TRDJ1; D ambiguous. Germline CDR1 and CDR2: TSWWSYY and QGS. With 0 bases removed from V and 0 bases from J, the gap between germline ends came to 17 bases. The CDR3 totals 18 residues. CDR3 protein: CALGELPPARPYTDKLIF. In DNA form, the CDR3 reads TGTGCTCTTGGGGAACTGCCCCCTGCTCGTCCGTACACCGATAAACTCATCTTT.

This clone occurred a few times. The V call is TRDV1, the J call TRDJ4; possible D gene TRDD3, 6 bases. CDR3 length equals 18 residues. Trimming pared 2 bases from V and 0 bases from J, leaving 22 bases between. Germline CDR1 reads TSWWSYY; CDR2 reads QGS. Written as DNA, the CDR3 is TGTGCTCTTGGGGAAAATAATAAGCCTGGGGTCAAAACCAGACCCCTGATCTTT. Its translation: CALGENNKPGVKTRPLIF.

This chain uses TRDV1 with TRDJ1; TRDD3 aligns across 9 bases. The V segment lost 9 bases and the J segment 0 bases; nucleotides outside the gene matches: 14. The germline CDR1 and CDR2 sequences are TSWWSYY and QGS. This CDR3 is 17 amino acids long. CDR3 protein: CALWPSTGGVYTDKLIF. CDR3 in DNA: TGTGCTCTCTGGCCCTCCACTGGGGGAGTGTACACCGATAAACTCATCTTT.

This chain connects TRDV1 to TRDJ1, with 8 nucleotides matching TRDD2. Germline lookup yields CDR1 TSWWSYY and CDR2 QGS. The CDR3 has 27 amino acids. J gave up 0 bases and V 0 bases, and 36 bases lay outside the gene matches. CDR3 nucleotide sequence: TGTGCTCTTGGGGAACTCCTAACATTGGATTCTTCCTACACAACCTCATTGAGATCGAAGTACACCGATAAACTCATCTTT. The encoded protein is CALGELLTLDSSYTTSLRSKYTDKLIF.

The genes are TRDV1 and TRDJ1; TRDD3 matches at 11 bases. Germline V lookup: CDR1 TSWWSYY, CDR2 QGS. The trim removed 9 bases at V and 0 bases at J, leaving 15 bases unmatched. The CDR3 length is 18 residues. The CDR3 spells CALNNEGLGDTYTDKLIF. The CDR3 coding sequence is TGTGCTCTCAACAATGAGGGGCTGGGGGATACCTACACCGATAAACTCATCTTT.

By sample fraction, this clone is medium-sized (0.01 to 0.1%). The genes are TRDV1 and TRDJ2, with 11 bases fitting TRDD3. After removal of 3 bases from V and 4 bases from J, the junction contained 16 bases not matched to a gene. The CDR3 extends over 20 amino acids. CDR1 TSWWSYY and CDR2 QGS come from the germline V gene. The CDR3 region is CALGDHFIRGWGIQTAQLFF. The DNA for the CDR3 is TGTGCTCTTGGGGATCATTTCATACGCGGCTGGGGGATACAGACAGCACAACTCTTCTTT.

On this clone itself: This sample includes further DNA sequences coding for the same CDR3. The chain couples TRDV1 to TRDJ1; 8 bases are a match to TRDD3. Trimming took 8 bases from V and 7 from J; bases not matched to a gene: 30. Germline V gives CDR1 TSWWSYY, CDR2 QGS. This CDR3 has 20 amino acids. The CDR3 protein is CALFSGARFKLGAPGGKLIF. CDR3 nucleotides: TGTGCTCTTTTCAGTGGGGCTCGGTTTAAACTGGGGGCCCCAGGGGGTAAACTCATCTTT.

The chain employs TRDV1 and TRDJ1; TRDD3 matches at 10 bases. V gave up 6 bases and J gave up 7 bases; unmatched junction bases: 17. Germline V gene lookup returns CDR1 TSWWSYY and CDR2 QGS. This CDR3 has 17 amino acids. The CDR3 region is CALGQFPAGGYVVKLIF. In nucleotides, the CDR3 is TGTGCTCTTGGCCAATTTCCTGCCGGGGGATACGTGGTTAAACTCATCTTT.

The chain has TRDV1 and TRDJ1; 13 bases agree with TRDD3. The length of the CDR3 is 22 residues. Germline V gene data show CDR1 as TSWWSYY and CDR2 as QGS. J gave up 3 bases and V 0 bases, and 19 bases lay outside the gene matches. CDR3: CALGELQAFITGGYVLADKLIF. CDR3 DNA: TGTGCTCTTGGGGAACTCCAGGCATTCATTACTGGGGGATACGTCTTGGCCGATAAACTCATCTTT.

This clone was recorded only once. Given a far larger clone just one base away, this is likely a sequencing read error. The V call is TRDV1, the J call TRDJ1, with 7 bases identical to TRDD3. In germline, CDR1 is TSWWSYY, CDR2 QGS. The length of the CDR3 is 26 residues. The CDR3 bases are TGTGCTCTTGGGAAACTAAGGCGGCAGCAATTTCCTTCGATGTACTGGGGCCTCTACAACGCCGATAAACTCATCTTT. Residues: CALGKLRRQQFPSMYWGLYNADKLIF.

This clone was seen more than once but under ten times. The rearrangement uses TRDV1 and TRDJ2, with no clear D. The CDR3 length is 21 residues. V shed 0 bases and J shed 0 bases, with 23 bases lying between them. The V gene's germline CDR1 is TSWWSYY and CDR2 QGS. CDR3: CALGELTIPRVILALTAQLFF. The DNA for the CDR3 is TGTGCTCTTGGGGAACTCACTATTCCCCGTGTAATACTCGCTTTGACAGCACAACTCTTCTTT.

This sequence joins TRDV1 and TRDJ1; a weak D match, TRDD2 (6 bases). Germline V gene lookup returns CDR1 TSWWSYY and CDR2 QGS. CDR3 length: 23 amino acids. Trimming cost V 2 bases and J 1 base, with 35 bases left between them. The CDR3 protein is CALGETLSVLPPWGPPGTDKLIF. The CDR3 region has the DNA TGTGCTCTTGGGGAAACGCTCTCGGTCCTACCCCCGTGGGGCCCACCCGGCACCGATAAACTCATCTTT.

In the case of this clone: At one of its ends the junction is not consistent with the germline gene, which may arise from a read error. The identical CDR3 is also encoded by other nucleotide sequences in the sample. The chain employs TRDV1 and TRDJ1, with 9 bases identical to TRDD3. Germline CDR1 is TSWWSYY and CDR2 is QGS. The CDR3 is made up of 24 amino acids. The CDR3 DNA follows: TGTGCACTTGGGGAAAAGGATGAGATGATGAGTACTGGGGGACGGTCTTTGTACACCGATAAACTCATCTTT. It is translated as CALGEKDEMMSTGGRSLYTDKLIF.

The chain uses TRDV1 and TRDJ1; a possible D gene is TRDD3 (6 bases). V was trimmed by 2 bases and J by 1 base, leaving 26 bases between them. The CDR3 runs to 20 residues. Germline loops: CDR1 TSWWSYY, CDR2 QGS. Here the CDR3 reads CALGEFAPAFMGMGTDKLIF. The CDR3 DNA reads as TGTGCTCTTGGGGAATTTGCCCCTGCCTTCATGGGGATGGGCACCGATAAACTCATCTTT.

The V gene is TRDV1, the J gene TRDJ1, with D perhaps matching TRDD3 (6 bases). The CDR3 has 14 amino acids. With 5 bases removed from V and 2 bases from J, the gap between germline ends came to 12 bases. Germline values: CDR1 TSWWSYY, CDR2 QGS. The CDR3 region has the DNA TGTGCTCTTGGGATGGGGGCTTGGACCGATAAACTCATCTTT. This sequence encodes CALGMGAWTDKLIF.

The rearrangement links TRDV1 to TRDJ4; D gene uncertain. In germline, CDR1 is TSWWSYY, CDR2 QGS. The ends were cut back, 0 bases at V and 0 bases at J, with 26 bases in the middle. This CDR3 has 20 amino acids. This CDR3 is CALGELPPSAYRGKARPLIF. DNA of the CDR3: TGTGCTCTTGGGGAACTCCCCCCGAGTGCATATCGCGGGAAGGCCAGACCCCTGATCTTT.

This clone was counted only a few times. The rearrangement joins TRDV1 to TRDJ1; D uncertain. The CDR3 sequence is 16 residues long. Germline values: CDR1 TSWWSYY, CDR2 QGS. V was pared by 9 bases and J by 4 bases, with 24 bases between. The CDR3 protein is CALLERPSGTNDKLIF. For the CDR3, the DNA is TGTGCTCTCCTGGAGCGCCCCTCCGGTACAAACGATAAACTCATCTTT.

This clone was seen a few times. Other DNA variants within this sample encode the same CDR3. The genes are TRDV1 and TRDJ1, with 12 bases lining up with TRDD3. The ends lost 9 bases at V and 8 bases at J; junction bases unmatched: 16. Germline CDR1 is TSWWSYY and CDR2 is QGS. CDR3 size: 16 residues. The DNA of the CDR3 is TGTGCTCTCCCGATACTGGGGCTGGGGGATACGGGGAAACTCATCTTT. Translated, it gives CALPILGLGDTGKLIF.